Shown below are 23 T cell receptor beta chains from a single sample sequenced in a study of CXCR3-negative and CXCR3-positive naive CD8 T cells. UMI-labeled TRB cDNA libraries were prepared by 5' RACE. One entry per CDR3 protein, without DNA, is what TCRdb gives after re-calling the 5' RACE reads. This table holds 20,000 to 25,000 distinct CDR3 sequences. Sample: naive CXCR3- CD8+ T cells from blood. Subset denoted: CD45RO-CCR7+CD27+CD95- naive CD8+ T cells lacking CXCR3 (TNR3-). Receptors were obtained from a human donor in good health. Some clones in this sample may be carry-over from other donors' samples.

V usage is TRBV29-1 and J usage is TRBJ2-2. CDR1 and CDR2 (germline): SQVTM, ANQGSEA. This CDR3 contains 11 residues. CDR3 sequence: CSVRYTGELFF.

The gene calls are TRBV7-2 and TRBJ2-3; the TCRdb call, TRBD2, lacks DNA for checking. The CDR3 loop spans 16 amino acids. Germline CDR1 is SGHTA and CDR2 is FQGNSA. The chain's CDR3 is CASSPAGGTLGNTQYF.

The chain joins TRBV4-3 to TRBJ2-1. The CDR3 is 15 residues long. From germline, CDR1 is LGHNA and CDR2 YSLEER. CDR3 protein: CASSQDQGNYNEQFF.

This CDR3 reads CSVGTGGYGYTF. The chain links TRBV29-1 to TRBJ1-2; TCRdb returns TRBD1, unconfirmable since there is no DNA. In germline, CDR1 is SQVTM, CDR2 ANQGSEA. The CDR3 consists of 12 residues.

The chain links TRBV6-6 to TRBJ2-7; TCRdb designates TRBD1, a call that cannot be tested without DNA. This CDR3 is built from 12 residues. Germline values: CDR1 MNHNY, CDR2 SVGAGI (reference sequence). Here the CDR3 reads CASSPGSNEQYF.

CDR3 sequence: CASSFNGPTDTQYF. The chain has TRBV12-3 or TRBV12-4 and TRBJ2-3; TCRdb selects TRBD2, and the lack of DNA leaves this call unchecked. This CDR3 has 14 amino acids.

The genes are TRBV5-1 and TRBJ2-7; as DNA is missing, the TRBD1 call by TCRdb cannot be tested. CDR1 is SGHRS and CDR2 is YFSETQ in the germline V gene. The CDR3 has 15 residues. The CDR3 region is CASSLGTGGRNEQYF.

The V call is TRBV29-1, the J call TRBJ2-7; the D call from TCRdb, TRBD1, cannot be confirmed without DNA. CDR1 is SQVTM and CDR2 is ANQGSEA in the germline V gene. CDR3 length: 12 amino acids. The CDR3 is CSVVAPGREQYF.

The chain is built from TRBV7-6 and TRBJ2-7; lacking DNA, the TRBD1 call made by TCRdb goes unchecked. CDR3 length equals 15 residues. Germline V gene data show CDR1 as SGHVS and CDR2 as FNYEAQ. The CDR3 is CASSVSGDLSYEQYF.

The CDR3 region is CASSQDPAGGLYNEQFF. This sequence joins TRBV4-3 and TRBJ2-1; the TCRdb call, TRBD2, lacks DNA for checking. Germline V gives CDR1 LGHNA, CDR2 YSLEER. The CDR3 totals 17 residues.

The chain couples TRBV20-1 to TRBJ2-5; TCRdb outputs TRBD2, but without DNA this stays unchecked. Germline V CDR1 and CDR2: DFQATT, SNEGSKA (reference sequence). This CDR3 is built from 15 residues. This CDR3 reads CSARDGGLAEETQYF.

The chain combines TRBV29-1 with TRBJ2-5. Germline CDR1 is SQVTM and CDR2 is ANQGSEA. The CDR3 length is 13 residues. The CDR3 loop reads CSAEPEYQETQYF.

The CDR3: CASSLETEETQYF. The rearrangement joins TRBV7-9 to TRBJ2-5. This CDR3 comprises 13 residues. The germline V gene encodes CDR1 SEHNR and CDR2 FQNEAQ (reference sequence).

CDR3: CSVLGGAWANVLTF. The chain employs TRBV29-1 and TRBJ2-6; no DNA is available, so the TRBD1 call from TCRdb remains unchecked. The CDR3 has 14 residues. The germline CDR1 and CDR2 sequences are SQVTM and ANQGSEA. Based on the CDR3 plus reference TRBV29-1 and TRBJ2-6, the full variable domain is SAVISQKPSRDICQRGTSLTIQCQVDSQVTMMFWYRQQPGQSLTLIATANQGSEATYESGFVIDKFPISRPNLTFSTLTVSNMSPEDSSIYLCSVLGGAWANVLTFGAGSRLTVL.

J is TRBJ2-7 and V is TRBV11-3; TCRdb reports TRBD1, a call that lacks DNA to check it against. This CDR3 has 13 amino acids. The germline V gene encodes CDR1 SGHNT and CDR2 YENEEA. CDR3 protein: CASSLDRAVEQYF. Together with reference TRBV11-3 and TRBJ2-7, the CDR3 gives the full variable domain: EAGVVQSPRYKIIEKKQPVAFWCNPISGHNTLYWYLQNLGQGPELLIRYENEEAVDDSQLPKDRFSAERLKGVDSTLKIQPAELGDSAVYLCASSLDRAVEQYFGPGTRLTVT.

The CDR3: CSAGGARGEQFF. V and J are TRBV29-1 and TRBJ2-1; TCRdb's D call of TRBD1 is untestable without DNA. The germline CDR1 and CDR2 sequences are SQVTM and ANQGSEA. CDR3 length: 12 amino acids.

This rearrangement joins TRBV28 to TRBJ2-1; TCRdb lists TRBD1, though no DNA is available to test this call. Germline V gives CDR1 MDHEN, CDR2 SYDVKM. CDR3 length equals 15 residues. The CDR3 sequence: CASSPDPGAVNEQFF.

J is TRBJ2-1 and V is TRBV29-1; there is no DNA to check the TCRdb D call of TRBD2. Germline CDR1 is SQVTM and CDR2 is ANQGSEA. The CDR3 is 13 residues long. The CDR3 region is CSDRLSAYNERFF.

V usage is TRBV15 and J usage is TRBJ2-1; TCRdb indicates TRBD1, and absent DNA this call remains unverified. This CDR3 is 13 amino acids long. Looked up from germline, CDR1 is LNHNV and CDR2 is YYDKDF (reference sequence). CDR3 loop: CATRGTENNEQFF.

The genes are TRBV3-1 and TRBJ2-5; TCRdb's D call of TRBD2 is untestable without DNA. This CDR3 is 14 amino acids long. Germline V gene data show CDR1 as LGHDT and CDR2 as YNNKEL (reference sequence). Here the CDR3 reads CASSQGGGPRTQYF.

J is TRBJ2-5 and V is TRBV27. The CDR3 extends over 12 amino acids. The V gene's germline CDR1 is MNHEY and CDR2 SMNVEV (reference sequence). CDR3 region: CASSLFGETQYF.

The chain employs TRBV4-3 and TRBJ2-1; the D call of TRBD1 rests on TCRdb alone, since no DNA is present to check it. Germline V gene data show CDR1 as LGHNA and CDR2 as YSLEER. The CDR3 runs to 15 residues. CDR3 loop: CASSQDRSPYNEQFF.

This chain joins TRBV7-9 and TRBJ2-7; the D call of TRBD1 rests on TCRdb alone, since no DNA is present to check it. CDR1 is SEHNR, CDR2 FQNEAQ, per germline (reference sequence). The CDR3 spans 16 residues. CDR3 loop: CASSSTGENGYYEQYF.